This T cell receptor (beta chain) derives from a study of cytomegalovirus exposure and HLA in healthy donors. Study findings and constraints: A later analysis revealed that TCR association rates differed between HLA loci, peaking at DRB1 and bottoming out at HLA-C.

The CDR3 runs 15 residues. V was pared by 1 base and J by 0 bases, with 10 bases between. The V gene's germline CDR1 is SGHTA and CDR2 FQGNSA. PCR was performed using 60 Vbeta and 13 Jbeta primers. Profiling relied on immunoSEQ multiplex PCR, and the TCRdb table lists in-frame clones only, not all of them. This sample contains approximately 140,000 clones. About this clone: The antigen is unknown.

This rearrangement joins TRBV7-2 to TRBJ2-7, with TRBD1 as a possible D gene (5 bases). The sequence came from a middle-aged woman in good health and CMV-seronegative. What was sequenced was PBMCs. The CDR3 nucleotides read TGTGCCAGCAGCTTAGGACAGCAGAGCTCCTACGAGCAGTACTTC. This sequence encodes CASSLGQQSSYEQYF.